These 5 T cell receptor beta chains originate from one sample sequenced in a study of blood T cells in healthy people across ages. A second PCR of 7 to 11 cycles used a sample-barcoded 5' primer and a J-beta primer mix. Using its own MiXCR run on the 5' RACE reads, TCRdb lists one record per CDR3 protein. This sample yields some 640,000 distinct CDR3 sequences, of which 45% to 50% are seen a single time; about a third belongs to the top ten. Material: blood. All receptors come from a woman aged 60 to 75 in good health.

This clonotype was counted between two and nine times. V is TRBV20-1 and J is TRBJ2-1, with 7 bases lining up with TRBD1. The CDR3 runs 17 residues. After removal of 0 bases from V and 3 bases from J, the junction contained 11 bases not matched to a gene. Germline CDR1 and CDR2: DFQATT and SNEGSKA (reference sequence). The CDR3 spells CSAREAFTGDIYNEQFF. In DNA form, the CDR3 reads TGCAGTGCTAGAGAAGCCTTTACAGGGGACATCTACAATGAGCAGTTCTTC.

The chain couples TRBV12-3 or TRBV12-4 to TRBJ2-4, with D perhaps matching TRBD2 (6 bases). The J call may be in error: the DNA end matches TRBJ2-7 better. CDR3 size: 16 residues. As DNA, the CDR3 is TGTGCCAGCAGTTTTAGTTTAGGAGGGACTCCCTACGAGCAGTACTTC. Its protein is CASSFSLGGTPYEQYF.

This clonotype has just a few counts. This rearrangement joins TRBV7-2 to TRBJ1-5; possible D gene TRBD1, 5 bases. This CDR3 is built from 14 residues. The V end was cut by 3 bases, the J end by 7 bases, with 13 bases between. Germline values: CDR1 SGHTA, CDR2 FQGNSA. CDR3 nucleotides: TGTGCCAGCAGCTTGTTGGGGCCCGGGCAGCCCCAGCATTTT. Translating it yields CASSLLGPGQPQHF. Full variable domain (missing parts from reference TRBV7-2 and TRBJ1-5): GAGVSQSPSNKVTEKGKDVELRCDPISGHTALYWYRQSLGQGLEFLIYFQGNSAPDKSGLPSDRFSAERTGGSVSTLTIQRTQQEDSAVYLCASSLLGPGQPQHFGDGTRLSIL.

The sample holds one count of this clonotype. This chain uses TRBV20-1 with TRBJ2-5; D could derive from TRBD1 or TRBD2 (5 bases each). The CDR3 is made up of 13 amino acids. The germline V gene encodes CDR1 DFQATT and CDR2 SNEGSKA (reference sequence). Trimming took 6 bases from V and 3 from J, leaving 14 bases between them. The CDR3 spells CSALGETEETQYF. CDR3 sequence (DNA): TGCAGTGCCCTGGGGGAAACGGAAGAGACCCAGTACTTC.

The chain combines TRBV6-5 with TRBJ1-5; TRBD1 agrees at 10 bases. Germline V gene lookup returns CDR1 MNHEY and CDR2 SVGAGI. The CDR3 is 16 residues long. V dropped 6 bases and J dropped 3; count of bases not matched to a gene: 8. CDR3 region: CASRPSDRGDNQPQHF. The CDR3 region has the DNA TGTGCCAGCAGACCCTCGGACAGGGGGGACAATCAGCCCCAGCATTTT.